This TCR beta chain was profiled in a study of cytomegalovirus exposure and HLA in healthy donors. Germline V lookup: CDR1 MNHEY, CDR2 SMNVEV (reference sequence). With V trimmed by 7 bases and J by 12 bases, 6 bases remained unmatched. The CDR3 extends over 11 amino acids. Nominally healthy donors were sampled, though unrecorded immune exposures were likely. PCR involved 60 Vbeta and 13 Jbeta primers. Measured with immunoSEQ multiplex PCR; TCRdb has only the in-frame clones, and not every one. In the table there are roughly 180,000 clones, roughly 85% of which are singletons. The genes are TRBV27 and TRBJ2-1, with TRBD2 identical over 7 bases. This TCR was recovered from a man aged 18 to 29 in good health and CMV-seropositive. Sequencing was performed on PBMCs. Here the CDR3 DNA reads TGTGCCAGCAAGGCGGGGGTTTGGCAGTTCTTC. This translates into CASKAGVWQFF.